Listed here are 19 T cell receptor beta chains from one sample, sequenced in a study of shared clonotypes between healthy human individuals. Profiling relied on immunoSEQ multiplex PCR, and the TCRdb table lists in-frame clones only, not all of them. The table shows some 530,000 clones, with 70% to 80% occurring only once. Specimen: PBMCs. The origin of the receptors is a woman aged 40 to 50 in good health. Some clones in this sample may be carry-over from other donors' samples.

This chain joins TRBV5-5 and TRBJ2-2; D perhaps matches TRBD1 (6 bases). From germline, CDR1 is SGHKS and CDR2 YYEKEE (reference sequence). The CDR3 contains 14 residues. Trimming took 1 base from V and 8 from J, leaving 12 bases between them. The CDR3 loop is CASSLTGSEGELFF. CDR3 nucleotides: TGTGCCAGCAGCTTGACAGGGTCTGAGGGGGAGCTGTTTTTT.

This clone was detected a few times. J is TRBJ2-7 and V is TRBV6-5; 7 nucleotides align to TRBD1. The ends lost 2 bases at V and 3 bases at J; junction bases unmatched: 1. The germline gives CDR1 MNHEY, CDR2 SVGAGI. The CDR3 consists of 13 residues. CDR3 residues: CASSYRQGYEQYF. In DNA form, the CDR3 reads TGTGCCAGCAGTTACAGACAGGGCTACGAGCAGTACTTC.

Concerning this clone: Other DNA sequences in this specimen translate into the identical CDR3. The chain has TRBV27 and TRBJ1-1; a weak D match, TRBD1 (6 bases). Germline CDR1 MNHEY, CDR2 SMNVEV (reference sequence). V lost 3 bases to trimming and J lost 4 bases, with 9 bases between them. The CDR3 extends over 13 amino acids. The CDR3 bases are TGTGCCAGCAGTTTGAGGGGGAGCACTGAAGCTTTCTTT. This encodes CASSLRGSTEAFF.

The chain couples TRBV4-1 to TRBJ1-3, with 7 bases lining up with TRBD1. Trimming removed 4 bases from V and 4 bases from J; junction bases left unmatched: 7. CDR3 length: 15 amino acids. Germline values: CDR1 MGHRA, CDR2 YSYEKL. The CDR3 is CASSPPGTVGNTIYF. For the CDR3, the DNA is TGCGCCAGCAGCCCCCCCGGGACAGTAGGAAACACCATATATTTT.

The chain combines TRBV7-3 with TRBJ2-1; 11 nucleotides agree with TRBD2. This CDR3 has 15 amino acids. The V segment lost 5 bases and the J segment 5 bases; nucleotides outside the gene matches: 5. The germline V gene encodes CDR1 SGHTA and CDR2 FQGTGA. The CDR3 nucleotides are TGTGCCAGCAGCCCCCTGGGACTAGCGGACAATGAGCAGTTCTTC. This translates into CASSPLGLADNEQFF.

As to this clone: The junction shows a germline mismatch at one end, possibly a read error. V usage is TRBV14 and J usage is TRBJ1-1; 7 positions agree with TRBD1. CDR1 is SGHDN, CDR2 FVKESK, per germline. This CDR3 has 13 residues. The CDR3: CASTQQGRTEAFF. The DNA for the CDR3 is TGTGCCAGCACCCAACAGGGGCGGACTGAAGCTTTCTTT.

V usage is TRBV10-3 and J usage is TRBJ2-7, with D uncertain. The V gene's germline CDR1 is ENHRY and CDR2 SYGVKD. Trimming pared 1 base from V and 3 bases from J, leaving 7 bases between. CDR3 size: 13 residues. The CDR3 sequence: CAISEYGSYEQYF. The CDR3 region has the DNA TGTGCCATCAGTGAGTACGGCAGCTACGAGCAGTACTTC.

This clone was detected a few times. The V and J genes are TRBV18 and TRBJ1-1, with unresolved D. The CDR3 is 12 residues long. Germline CDR1 is KGHSH and CDR2 is LQKENI. Trimming took 6 bases from V and 6 from J, leaving 11 bases between them. The CDR3 spells CASSAIGAEAFF. In nucleotides, the CDR3 is TGTGCCAGCTCGGCTATCGGCGCTGAAGCTTTCTTT.

The V call is TRBV5-1, the J call TRBJ2-2; D uncertain. The CDR3 runs to 15 residues. Germline CDR1 and CDR2: SGHRS and YFSETQ. The V end lost 7 bases, the J end lost 5 bases, and 18 bases lay between the germline ends. CDR3 bases: TGCGCCAGCTATACCCTGCTAGGGAAAACCGGGGAGCTGTTTTTT. Protein: CASYTLLGKTGELFF.

This sequence joins TRBV7-3 and TRBJ2-3; a possible D gene is TRBD2 (6 bases). V was clipped by 5 bases and J by 0 bases, with 9 bases between them. CDR1 and CDR2 (germline): SGHTA, FQGTGA. This CDR3 comprises 14 residues. The CDR3 region is CASSPSVSTDTQYF. In nucleotides, the CDR3 is TGTGCCAGCAGCCCTAGCGTTAGCACAGATACGCAGTATTTT.

This clone was observed a few times. The V gene is TRBV28, the J gene TRBJ2-1; no definite D call. This CDR3 has 15 amino acids. V was shortened by 6 bases and J by 2 bases, with 14 bases between the two germline ends. Germline V CDR1 and CDR2: MDHEN, SYDVKM. This CDR3 is CASSPSDTAYNEQFF. The CDR3 DNA reads as TGTGCCAGCAGCCCCAGCGATACCGCCTACAATGAGCAGTTCTTC.

This clone was seen at least ten times. V and J are TRBV7-9 and TRBJ2-7, with 11 bases identical to TRBD1. The germline CDR1 and CDR2 sequences are SEHNR and FQNEAQ (reference sequence). V shed 5 bases and J 4 bases; nucleotides not matched to a gene: 13. The CDR3 totals 17 residues. The CDR3 nucleotides read TGTGCCAGCAGCCCCGGCCCCGGGACAGGGGGGACGTACGAGCAGTACTTC. Translating it yields CASSPGPGTGGTYEQYF.

This clone was seen a single time. This chain joins TRBV7-3 and TRBJ2-7, with TRBD1 matching 10 bases. V shed 2 bases and J 1 base; nucleotides not matched to a gene: 2. This CDR3 contains 15 residues. Per germline, CDR1 SGHTA and CDR2 FQGTGA. CDR3 amino acids: CASSLSGQGSYEQYF. CDR3 DNA sequence: TGTGCCAGCAGCTTATCGGGACAGGGGTCCTACGAGCAGTACTTC.

V usage is TRBV28 and J usage is TRBJ2-7; TRBD2 matches at 8 bases. The germline V gene encodes CDR1 MDHEN and CDR2 SYDVKM. Trimming cost V 5 bases and J 2 bases; bases outside gene matches: 8. The CDR3 contains 15 residues. The CDR3 protein is CASSPDEREPYEQYF. In DNA, the CDR3 is TGTGCCAGCAGTCCAGACGAGCGGGAGCCCTACGAGCAGTACTTC.

This sequence joins TRBV30 and TRBJ2-7; the D gene is possibly TRBD2 (6 bases). CDR3 length: 18 residues. Germline-derived CDR1 and CDR2 are GTSNPN and SVGIG (reference sequence). Between the trimmed V and J ends, which lost 0 bases and 0 bases, there was a span of 21 bases. CDR3 sequence (DNA): TGTGCCTGGAGTGTACCCTCTCCCGGACTATTTAGCTCCTACGAGCAGTACTTC. Protein: CAWSVPSPGLFSSYEQYF.

The chain uses TRBV2 and TRBJ2-7; D remains unclear. Trimming left V 6 bases short and J 3 bases short, with 15 bases between. The CDR3 length is 14 residues. CDR1 and CDR2 (germline): SNHLY, FYNNEI. CDR3 bases: TGTGCCAGCAGCGTTGAAAATCTAGGCTACGAGCAGTACTTC. The encoded protein is CASSVENLGYEQYF. The full variable domain, rest sourced from reference TRBV2 and TRBJ2-7, is EPEVTQTPSHQVTQMGQEVILRCVPISNHLYFYWYRQILGQKVEFLVSFYNNEISEKSEIFDDQFSVERPDGSNFTLKIRSTKLEDSAMYFCASSVENLGYEQYFGPGTRLTVT.

J is TRBJ2-5 and V is TRBV28; the match to TRBD2 covers 11 bases. The V and J ends lost 7 bases and 3 bases, in that order; junction bases with no gene match: 13. The CDR3 runs 17 residues. Germline CDR1 is MDHEN and CDR2 is SYDVKM. As DNA, the CDR3 is TGTGCCAGCACCCCCCGGGTAGCGGGAGGGGGGGAAGAGACCCAGTACTTC. It specifies CASTPRVAGGGEETQYF.

This sequence joins TRBV27 and TRBJ2-7; tentative D call: TRBD1 (6 bases). Germline CDR1 and CDR2: MNHEY and SMNVEV (reference sequence). Trimming removed 0 bases from V and 0 bases from J, with 9 bases in between. The CDR3 spans 15 residues. The chain's CDR3 is CASSLSGQNSYEQYF. Written as DNA, the CDR3 is TGTGCCAGCAGTTTATCCGGACAGAACTCCTACGAGCAGTACTTC.

This rearrangement joins TRBV6-1 to TRBJ2-7, with a possible D match to TRBD2 (6 bases). Germline V CDR1 and CDR2: MNHNS, SASEGT. The CDR3 has 12 residues. The V gene lost 7 bases and the J gene lost 6 bases, with 13 bases spanning the gap. The CDR3: CASTYGGFEQYF. For the CDR3, the DNA is TGTGCCAGCACCTATGGGGGGTTCGAGCAGTACTTC.